The sequence of this TCR beta chain was determined in a study of blood T cell repertoires in COVID-19. Study information: Material from acute and convalescent COVID-19 was sourced from the United States, Italy and Spain.

Per germline, CDR1 LGHDT and CDR2 YNNKEL (reference sequence). The CDR3 has 13 amino acids. Trimming took 5 bases from V and 1 from J, leaving 8 bases between them. Authors' methods: Estimates of nucleated cell counts were drawn from the amplification of reference gene primers. Sequencing used immunoSEQ multiplex PCR; TCRdb keeps in-frame clones, though not all of them. V, J and clone size reflect that table, while D and trimming were determined from the DNA. This sample has roughly 240,000 clones, with about 88% found just once. J is TRBJ1-1 and V is TRBV3-1 (or the pseudogene TRBV3-2); no clear D. The specimen sequenced was peripheral blood. The source is a man younger than 30 with active or convalescent COVID-19. Here the CDR3 DNA reads TGTGCCAGCAGCTCCCGAGAGAACACTGAAGCTTTCTTT. It specifies CASSSRENTEAFF.